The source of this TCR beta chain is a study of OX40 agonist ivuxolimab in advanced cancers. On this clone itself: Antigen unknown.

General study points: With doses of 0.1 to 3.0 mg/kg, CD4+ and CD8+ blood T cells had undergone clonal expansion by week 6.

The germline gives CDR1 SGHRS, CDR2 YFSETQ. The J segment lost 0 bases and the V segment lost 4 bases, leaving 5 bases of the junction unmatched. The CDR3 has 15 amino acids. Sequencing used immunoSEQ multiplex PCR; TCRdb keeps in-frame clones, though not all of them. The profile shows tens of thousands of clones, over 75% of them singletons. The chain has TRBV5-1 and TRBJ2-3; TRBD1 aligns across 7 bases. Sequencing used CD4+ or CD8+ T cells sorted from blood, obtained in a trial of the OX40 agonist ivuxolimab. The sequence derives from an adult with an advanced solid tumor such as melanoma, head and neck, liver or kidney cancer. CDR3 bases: TGCGCCAGCAGCCCGGGACAGACTAGCACAGATACGCAGTATTTT. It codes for CASSPGQTSTDTQYF.